Each of the 19 T cell receptor beta chains below was sequenced from the same sample in a study of cytomegalovirus exposure and HLA in healthy donors. Only in-frame clones appear in the TCRdb table, and some are missing; sequencing was by immunoSEQ multiplex PCR. Among over 85,000 clones, 84% were seen once, and the ten largest hold about an eighth. Source material: PBMCs. These receptors came from a woman aged 18-35 years in good health and CMV-seropositive.

This clone was observed a handful of times. This rearrangement joins TRBV6-5 to TRBJ1-6, with TRBD1 matching 8 bases. CDR1 is MNHEY, CDR2 SVGAGI, per germline. V lost 0 bases to trimming and J lost 8 bases; unmatched junction nucleotides: 3. This CDR3 region has 15 residues. CDR3 residues: CASSYSGQGHSPLHF. The CDR3 region has the DNA TGTGCCAGCAGTTACTCCGGACAGGGCCATTCACCCCTCCACTTT.

This chain joins TRBV9 and TRBJ1-6, with 7 positions matching TRBD1. V dropped 4 bases and J dropped 10; count of bases not matched to a gene: 8. The CDR3 loop spans 14 amino acids. Germline loops: CDR1 SGDLS, CDR2 YYNGEE. The DNA of the CDR3 is TGTGCCAGCAGCCTCACAGGGGCGGACTCACCCCTCCACTTT. Its translation: CASSLTGADSPLHF.

CDR3 residues: CASSYRGYGVTEAFF. The CDR3 DNA reads as TGTGCCAGCAGTTACCGGGGTTACGGAGTCACTGAAGCTTTCTTT. The chain employs TRBV6-5 and TRBJ1-1; D not certain. Germline V gives CDR1 MNHEY, CDR2 SVGAGI. The CDR3 length is 15 residues. V was cut by 2 bases and J by 4 bases, with 14 bases left in between.

The CDR3 nucleotides read TGTGCCAGCAGCGTAGACCCGGACAGGGGGTTTGGCTACACCTTC. Encoded protein: CASSVDPDRGFGYTF. J is TRBJ1-2 and V is TRBV9; 10 positions agree with TRBD1. This CDR3 contains 15 residues. Germline V gene lookup returns CDR1 SGDLS and CDR2 YYNGEE. The J segment lost 7 bases and the V segment lost 0 bases, leaving 6 bases of the junction unmatched.

The rearrangement links TRBV5-4 to TRBJ2-3; the match to TRBD1 covers 7 bases. The CDR3 extends over 13 amino acids. V dropped 0 bases and J dropped 6; count of bases not matched to a gene: 1. Germline loops: CDR1 SGHNT, CDR2 YYREEE (reference sequence). The CDR3 nucleotides are TGTGCCAGCAGCTTGGCCAGGGGGGATACGCAGTATTTT. It is translated as CASSLARGDTQYF.

The V gene is TRBV6-5, the J gene TRBJ1-4; possible D gene TRBD1, 5 bases. This CDR3 comprises 15 residues. CDR1 and CDR2 (germline): MNHEY, SVGAGI. Between the trimmed V and J ends, which lost 2 bases and 4 bases, there was a span of 11 bases. CDR3 sequence: CASSYIQGINEKLFF. In nucleotides, the CDR3 is TGTGCCAGCAGTTACATCCAGGGTATTAATGAAAAACTGTTTTTT.

The rearrangement links TRBV25-1 to TRBJ2-7, with TRBD1 identical over 8 bases. This CDR3 region has 14 residues. Per germline, CDR1 MGHDK and CDR2 SYGVNS. The V segment lost 3 bases and the J segment 7 bases; nucleotides outside the gene matches: 8. The chain's CDR3 is CASSDGRGRGEQYF. The CDR3 DNA follows: TGTGCCAGCAGTGATGGCAGGGGGCGCGGGGAGCAGTACTTC.

The chain combines TRBV28 with TRBJ2-7; 8 nucleotides line up with TRBD1. The junction had 13 bases not matched to a gene; V was cut back by 6 bases and J by 3 bases. The CDR3 loop spans 16 amino acids. Germline-derived CDR1 and CDR2 are MDHEN and SYDVKM. Here the CDR3 DNA reads TGTGCCAGCAGGACGAACCGGGACAGGCAACGCTACGAGCAGTACTTC. As protein: CASRTNRDRQRYEQYF.

The chain couples TRBV9 to TRBJ2-2; 7 positions agree with TRBD1. The CDR3 covers 16 residues. Germline values: CDR1 SGDLS, CDR2 YYNGEE. V shed 1 base, J shed 6 bases, and the junction held 9 bases outside the gene matches. In nucleotides, the CDR3 is TGTGCCAGCAGCGTAAGGGGGCAGACGTACGCCGGGGAGCTGTTTTTT. Its translation: CASSVRGQTYAGELFF. The full variable domain, completed using reference TRBV9 and TRBJ2-2, is DSGVTQTPKHLITATGQRVTLRCSPRSGDLSVYWYQQSLDQGLQFLIQYYNGEERAKGNILERFSAQQFPDLHSELNLSSLELGDSALYFCASSVRGQTYAGELFFGEGSRLTVL.

The J gene is TRBJ1-1, the V gene TRBV18, with 9 bases identical to TRBD1. Germline loops: CDR1 KGHSH, CDR2 LQKENI. V was pared by 1 base and J by 5 bases, with 2 bases of the junction left unmatched. This CDR3 has 14 residues. The CDR3 bases are TGTGCCAGCTCACCACGACAGGGGGGTACTGAAGCTTTCTTT. Translated, it gives CASSPRQGGTEAFF.

This chain joins TRBV5-1 and TRBJ2-1; weak D call: TRBD2 (6 bases). V lost 2 bases to trimming and J lost 5 bases, with 14 bases between them. CDR3 size: 15 residues. The V gene's germline CDR1 is SGHRS and CDR2 YFSETQ. The CDR3 is CASSLNGGTDNEQFF. In nucleotides, the CDR3 is TGCGCCAGCAGCTTAAATGGAGGGACCGACAATGAGCAGTTCTTC.

A note on this clone: Other DNA sequences in the same sample also yield this CDR3. The gene calls are TRBV9 and TRBJ2-3; D gene uncertain. The germline CDR1 and CDR2 sequences are SGDLS and YYNGEE. V lost 4 bases and J 4 bases, leaving 7 bases between the germline ends. This CDR3 is built from 12 residues. CDR3 sequence: CASSPSPDTQYF. The CDR3 nucleotides read TGTGCCAGCAGCCCCTCCCCAGATACGCAGTATTTT.

The V and J genes are TRBV9 and TRBJ2-7; D unclear. CDR3 length equals 15 residues. Trimming took 0 bases from V and 2 from J, leaving 12 bases between them. CDR1 is SGDLS and CDR2 is YYNGEE in the germline V gene. The CDR3 sequence: CASSVEWQAPYEQYF. In DNA, the CDR3 is TGTGCCAGCAGCGTAGAGTGGCAGGCTCCCTACGAGCAGTACTTC.

This clone was seen a handful of times. The chain is built from TRBV4-2 and TRBJ2-1; TRBD2 matches at 10 bases. This CDR3 is built from 19 residues. Germline V CDR1 and CDR2: LGHNA, YNFKEQ. After removal of 0 bases from V and 3 bases from J, the junction contained 11 bases not matched to a gene. The CDR3 is CASSQERGELAGSYNEQFF. In nucleotides, the CDR3 is TGTGCCAGCAGCCAAGAACGAGGGGAACTAGCGGGGAGCTACAATGAGCAGTTCTTC.

This clone was counted between two and nine times. The CDR3 here is CASSRNSYEQYF. The CDR3 region has the DNA TGTGCCAGCAGCCGAAACAGCTACGAGCAGTACTTC. The chain employs TRBV7-9 and TRBJ2-7; D is unresolved. Trimming removed 5 bases at V and 3 bases at J, with 8 bases between. Looked up from germline, CDR1 is SEHNR and CDR2 is FQNEAQ (reference sequence). There are 12 residues in the CDR3.

This chain uses TRBV2 with TRBJ1-2, with 8 bases aligning to TRBD1. CDR3 length: 12 residues. CDR1 is SNHLY and CDR2 is FYNNEI in the germline V gene. With V trimmed by 5 bases and J by 14 bases, 10 bases remained unmatched. This CDR3 reads CASSYGQGSVTF. The DNA of the CDR3 is TGTGCCAGCAGTTACGGACAGGGTTCGGTTACCTTC.

The chain links TRBV19 to TRBJ1-6; 7 bases match TRBD1. CDR1 is LNHDA, CDR2 SQIVND, per germline (reference sequence). There are 13 residues in the CDR3. The V and J ends lost 9 bases and 7 bases, in that order; junction bases with no gene match: 6. Written as DNA, the CDR3 is TGTGCCAGCAGGGACAGCCTAAATTCACCCCTCCACTTT. Protein sequence: CASRDSLNSPLHF. Looking up the rest from reference TRBV19 and TRBJ1-6 gives the full variable domain: DGGITQSPKYLFRKEGQNVTLSCEQNLNHDAMYWYRQDPGQGLRLIYYSQIVNDFQKGDIAEGYSVSREKKESFPLTVTSAQKNPTAFYLCASRDSLNSPLHFGNGTRLTVT.

The genes are TRBV19 and TRBJ1-5; 10 bases are shared with TRBD1. V dropped 3 bases and J dropped 7; count of bases not matched to a gene: 3. The germline V gene has CDR1 LNHDA and CDR2 SQIVND (reference sequence). This CDR3 contains 14 residues. CDR3 protein: CASSMGQGLQPQHF. DNA for the CDR3: TGTGCCAGTAGTATGGGACAGGGGCTACAGCCCCAGCATTTT.

The chain combines TRBV13 with TRBJ1-4, with TRBD1 as a possible D gene (5 bases). Trimming removed 5 bases from V and 0 bases from J, with 13 bases in between. The germline gives CDR1 PRHDT, CDR2 FYEKMQ (reference sequence). The CDR3 consists of 16 residues. The CDR3 loop is CASSLRVGATNEKLFF. The CDR3 bases are TGTGCCAGCAGCCTCAGGGTAGGGGCAACTAATGAAAAACTGTTTTTT.